The 31 T cell receptor beta chains in this list originate from one sample, sequenced in a study of cytomegalovirus exposure and HLA in healthy donors. The PCR was carried out with 60 Vbeta primers and 13 Jbeta primers. The repertoire was sequenced with immunoSEQ multiplex PCR; TCRdb's copy has only in-frame clones and lacks some. Counted here are approximately 170,000 clones, roughly 83% occurring once; the ten biggest clones make up approximately 1.2%. The sequenced sample consisted of PBMCs. The receptors derive from a boy aged 2 to 10 in good health and CMV-seronegative.

This clone was counted only a few times. The CDR3 nucleotides are TGTGCCAGCAGCCCTAGACAGGGGAAAGCTGAGCAGTTCTTC. Translation: CASSPRQGKAEQFF. The chain couples TRBV9 to TRBJ2-1, with 8 bases lining up with TRBD1. This CDR3 is built from 14 residues. With V trimmed by 4 bases and J by 9 bases, 9 bases remained unmatched. The germline gives CDR1 SGDLS, CDR2 YYNGEE.

The rearrangement uses TRBV7-3 and TRBJ2-1; TRBD2 matches at 11 bases. Germline assignment: CDR1 SGHTA and CDR2 FQGTGA. The CDR3 contains 20 residues. Trimming cost V 2 bases and J 7 bases; bases outside gene matches: 19. The CDR3 loop is CASSLVSRGLAGGMGNEQFF. CDR3 sequence (DNA): TGTGCCAGCAGCTTAGTCTCTCGGGGGCTAGCGGGAGGAATGGGTAATGAGCAGTTCTTC.

V gene TRBV27 combines with J gene TRBJ1-2, with D unclear. The CDR3 is 12 residues long. V lost 8 bases and J lost 4, with 11 bases in between. Per the germline V gene, CDR1 is MNHEY and CDR2 is SMNVEV (reference sequence). CDR3 in DNA: TGTGCCAGCGCATCACCGGGCTATGGCTACACCTTC. This codes for CASASPGYGYTF.

The chain is built from TRBV10-2 and TRBJ2-1, with TRBD1 as a possible D gene (5 bases). The V end was cut by 6 bases, the J end by 10 bases, with 13 bases between. The CDR3 extends over 12 amino acids. Germline CDR1 and CDR2: WSHSY and SAAADI. The CDR3 DNA sequence: TGCGCCAGCAGAGGGGCGTCCCGGGAGCAGTTCTTC. Protein: CASRGASREQFF.

The rearrangement links TRBV11-2 to TRBJ2-2; 8 nucleotides agree with TRBD1. Germline CDR1 reads SGHAT; CDR2 reads FQNNGV. J lost 3 bases, V lost 5 bases, and 8 bases had no gene match. This CDR3 has 16 residues. CDR3 nucleotide sequence: TGTGCCAGCAGCACAGGCCGGACAGGGCACACCGGGGAGCTGTTTTTT. Its protein product is CASSTGRTGHTGELFF.

This clone was seen once. The rearrangement joins TRBV19 to TRBJ2-1; TRBD2 matches at 10 bases. The CDR3 is 14 amino acids. Germline V lookup: CDR1 LNHDA, CDR2 SQIVND (reference sequence). V lost 7 bases and J lost 9; bases outside the gene matches: 9. In DNA, the CDR3 is TGTGCCAGTATCGGAGCGGGAGGGCCTAGTGAGCAGTTCTTC. As protein: CASIGAGGPSEQFF. Full variable domain (missing parts from reference TRBV19 and TRBJ2-1): DGGITQSPKYLFRKEGQNVTLSCEQNLNHDAMYWYRQDPGQGLRLIYYSQIVNDFQKGDIAEGYSVSREKKESFPLTVTSAQKNPTAFYLCASIGAGGPSEQFFGPGTRLTVL.

V and J are TRBV6-5 and TRBJ2-5; TRBD2 is a possible D gene (6 bases). Trimming pared 0 bases from V and 0 bases from J, leaving 8 bases between. The CDR3 runs to 15 residues. Germline V CDR1 and CDR2: MNHEY, SVGAGI. The CDR3 DNA sequence: TGTGCCAGCAGTTACTCGACGGGGGACCAAGAGACCCAGTACTTC. As protein: CASSYSTGDQETQYF.

The chain employs TRBV5-1 and TRBJ2-3; 7 bases fit TRBD1. Germline V lookup: CDR1 SGHRS, CDR2 YFSETQ. V shed 3 bases, J shed 4 bases, and the junction held 5 bases outside the gene matches. This CDR3 region has 14 residues. CDR3 protein: CASSSYRGPDTQYF. The CDR3 DNA reads as TGCGCCAGCAGCTCCTACAGGGGTCCAGATACGCAGTATTTT.

The J gene is TRBJ1-4, the V gene TRBV7-8, with 10 bases fitting TRBD1. The CDR3 spans 15 residues. After removal of 5 bases from V and 7 bases from J, the junction contained 7 bases not matched to a gene. Germline loops: CDR1 SGHVS, CDR2 FQNEAQ. The CDR3 here is CASSPDRGQGEKLFF. In nucleotides, the CDR3 is TGTGCCAGCAGCCCAGACAGGGGGCAAGGTGAAAAACTGTTTTTT.

J is TRBJ2-5 and V is TRBV19, with TRBD2 matching over 7 bases. The CDR3 consists of 15 residues. The V and J ends lost 3 bases and 2 bases, in that order; junction bases with no gene match: 6. Per the germline V gene, CDR1 is LNHDA and CDR2 is SQIVND (reference sequence). CDR3 region: CASSIGGSVQETQYF. The CDR3, as DNA: TGTGCCAGTAGTATCGGGGGGTCAGTACAAGAGACCCAGTACTTC.

This clone was detected once. V usage is TRBV6-5 and J usage is TRBJ1-5; the D gene is possibly TRBD1 (5 bases). Trimming pared 6 bases from V and 0 bases from J, leaving 12 bases between. Per the germline V gene, CDR1 is MNHEY and CDR2 is SVGAGI. The CDR3 spans 15 residues. The CDR3 sequence is CASRLGQFSNQPQHF. The CDR3 region has the DNA TGTGCCAGCAGGCTAGGACAATTTAGCAATCAGCCCCAGCATTTT.

The chain couples TRBV14 to TRBJ2-3, with 12 bases that match TRBD2. Germline V gene sequence: CDR1 SGHDN, CDR2 FVKESK. Trimming at V came to 3 bases and at J to 5 bases, leaving 9 bases not matched to a gene. There are 17 residues in the CDR3. The CDR3 here is CASSHSRLAGVGDTQYF. In DNA, the CDR3 is TGTGCCAGCAGCCATTCAAGACTAGCGGGAGTGGGAGATACGCAGTATTTT. The full variable domain, completed using reference TRBV14 and TRBJ2-3, is EAGVTQFPSHSVIEKGQTVTLRCDPISGHDNLYWYRRVMGKEIKFLLHFVKESKQDESGMPNNRFLAERTGGTYSTLKVQPAELEDSGVYFCASSHSRLAGVGDTQYFGPGTRLTVL.

V gene TRBV7-9 combines with J gene TRBJ1-4, with D unclear. Trimming pared 8 bases from V and 4 bases from J, leaving 11 bases between. The CDR3 runs 13 residues. Per germline, CDR1 SEHNR and CDR2 FQNEAQ (reference sequence). The CDR3 sequence: CASGTDDNEKLFF. The CDR3 bases are TGTGCCAGCGGTACAGACGATAATGAAAAACTGTTTTTT. The full variable domain, in which reference TRBV7-9 and TRBJ1-4 provide the parts outside the CDR3, is DTGVSQNPRHKITKRGQNVTFRCDPISEHNRLYWYRQTLGQGPEFLTYFQNEAQLEKSRLLSDRFSAERPKGSFSTLEIQRTEQGDSAMYLCASGTDDNEKLFFGSGTQLSVL.

The chain links TRBV6-6 to TRBJ2-5, with D possibly matching TRBD2 (6 bases). There are 16 residues in the CDR3. Germline-derived CDR1 and CDR2 are MNHNY and SVGAGI (reference sequence). The V end lost 0 bases, the J end lost 0 bases, and 11 bases lay between the germline ends. CDR3 DNA: TGTGCCAGCAGTTACTCGGATAGGGACTACCAAGAGACCCAGTACTTC. Translation: CASSYSDRDYQETQYF.

V and J are TRBV9 and TRBJ2-1; D is unresolved. CDR1 is SGDLS and CDR2 is YYNGEE in the germline V gene. This CDR3 is 13 amino acids long. V was cut by 3 bases and J by 0 bases, with 4 bases left in between. CDR3 sequence (DNA): TGTGCCAGCAGCGGAGGCTCCTACAATGAGCAGTTCTTC. Its protein product is CASSGGSYNEQFF.

This sequence joins TRBV27 and TRBJ2-2, with 8 bases fitting TRBD2. The CDR3 contains 19 residues. Germline lookup yields CDR1 MNHEY and CDR2 SMNVEV (reference sequence). With 0 bases clipped from V and 6 bases from J, the junction kept 15 bases outside the gene matches. The DNA for the CDR3 is TGTGCCAGCAGTTTATCGTCGGCAGGAACCGGGACTAGACCCGGGGAGCTGTTTTTT. Residues: CASSLSSAGTGTRPGELFF.

The chain links TRBV6-6 to TRBJ2-1, with TRBD1 as a possible D gene (6 bases). This CDR3 region has 16 residues. With 0 bases removed from V and 5 bases from J, the gap between germline ends came to 14 bases. The V gene's germline CDR1 is MNHNY and CDR2 SVGAGI (reference sequence). The CDR3 is CASSYSQGTLDNEQFF. The CDR3 DNA reads TGTGCCAGCAGTTACTCACAGGGAACCTTAGACAATGAGCAGTTCTTC.

This clone has only one observation. V is TRBV30 and J is TRBJ1-4; a possible D gene is TRBD1 (5 bases). V was trimmed by 8 bases and J by 3 bases, leaving 13 bases between them. The CDR3 runs to 13 residues. The germline gives CDR1 GTSNPN, CDR2 SVGIG (reference sequence). This CDR3 reads CAINGGANEKLFF. The CDR3 DNA is TGTGCCATAAATGGGGGGGCTAATGAAAAACTGTTTTTT.

The chain joins TRBV19 to TRBJ2-1; 10 bases agree with TRBD2. Trimming at V came to 3 bases and at J to 5 bases, leaving 7 bases not matched to a gene. CDR3 size: 16 residues. Germline V gene sequence: CDR1 LNHDA, CDR2 SQIVND (reference sequence). DNA for the CDR3: TGTGCCAGTAGTATTCGGGGACTAGCGTCGGACAATGAGCAGTTCTTC. It translates to CASSIRGLASDNEQFF.

The V call is TRBV5-1, the J call TRBJ2-1, with 7 bases identical to TRBD1. Germline V gene data show CDR1 as SGHRS and CDR2 as YFSETQ. This CDR3 has 12 amino acids. Trimming removed 5 bases from V and 6 bases from J; junction bases left unmatched: 2. The CDR3 DNA is TGCGCCAGCAGACAGGGGAGCAATGAGCAGTTCTTC. It is translated as CASRQGSNEQFF.

This chain connects TRBV5-1 to TRBJ1-1, with 7 bases that match TRBD1. With V trimmed by 4 bases and J by 1 base, 4 bases remained unmatched. Germline V gene data show CDR1 as SGHRS and CDR2 as YFSETQ. This CDR3 spans 14 amino acids. In nucleotides, the CDR3 is TGCGCCAGCAGCGCAGGACAGGCGAACACTGAAGCTTTCTTT. This gives the protein CASSAGQANTEAFF.

The chain carries TRBV6-1 and TRBJ2-3; D remains ambiguous. The CDR3 has 12 amino acids. Deletions cut 4 bases from V and 5 bases from J, with 7 bases between. CDR1 and CDR2 from the germline V gene are MNHNS and SASEGT. The CDR3 loop is CASSARRDTQYF. The CDR3 DNA reads TGTGCCAGCAGTGCGCGTCGAGATACGCAGTATTTT.

This clone has only a few counts. This chain connects TRBV5-1 to TRBJ2-2; 7 bases are a match to TRBD2. Germline V gene sequence: CDR1 SGHRS, CDR2 YFSETQ. Losses at the gene ends were 4 bases for V and 2 bases for J; bases not matched to a gene: 5. This CDR3 is 15 amino acids long. CDR3 region: CASSLGTINTGELFF. CDR3 DNA: TGCGCCAGCAGCCTAGGGACTATAAACACCGGGGAGCTGTTTTTT.

The chain carries TRBV28 and TRBJ2-7; TRBD1 might be the D (6 bases). In germline, CDR1 is MDHEN, CDR2 SYDVKM. CDR3 length equals 12 residues. V was shortened by 6 bases and J by 5 bases, with 11 bases between the two germline ends. The CDR3 nucleotides are TGTGCCAGCAGAAACGGACAGAACGAGCAGTACTTC. This gives the protein CASRNGQNEQYF.

The rearrangement links TRBV7-9 to TRBJ2-1, with a tentative D call TRBD2 (5 bases). V was cut by 1 base and J by 8 bases, with 15 bases left in between. Germline V gene sequence: CDR1 SEHNR, CDR2 FQNEAQ (reference sequence). CDR3 length: 15 residues. CDR3 nucleotides: TGTGCCAGCAGCTTAGTAGCACCCGGGGATCATGAGCAGTTCTTC. As protein: CASSLVAPGDHEQFF.

V gene TRBV9 combines with J gene TRBJ1-2, with D unresolved. V lost 0 bases and J lost 3, with 12 bases in between. CDR3 size: 15 residues. CDR1 is SGDLS, CDR2 YYNGEE, per germline. The CDR3 region has the DNA TGTGCCAGCAGCGTAGCCCCCGGTACCCACTATGGCTACACCTTC. Protein product: CASSVAPGTHYGYTF.

This chain uses TRBV7-8 with TRBJ2-2, with 7 bases that match TRBD2. Germline CDR1 is SGHVS and CDR2 is FQNEAQ. The CDR3 runs to 17 residues. V was pared by 0 bases and J by 5 bases, with 9 bases of the junction left unmatched. The CDR3 DNA is TGTGCCAGCAGCTTAGCGGGAGGGCGGGTTTTGACCGGGGAGCTGTTTTTT. Encoded protein: CASSLAGGRVLTGELFF.

With respect to this clone: A junction boundary mismatches the germline segment, possibly from a read error. CDR3 loop: CASSPNMGLAEGDTQYF. As DNA, the CDR3 is TGTGCTAGCAGCCCCAACATGGGACTAGCGGAAGGAGATACGCAGTATTTT. This chain connects TRBV7-7 to TRBJ2-3, with 11 bases aligning to TRBD2. CDR3 size: 17 residues. Germline V gene lookup returns CDR1 SSHAT and CDR2 FNYEAQ (reference sequence).

The rearrangement uses TRBV19 and TRBJ1-4, with D possibly TRBD1 on 5 matching bases. Germline values: CDR1 LNHDA, CDR2 SQIVND (reference sequence). This CDR3 is 17 amino acids long. The V end was cut by 6 bases, the J end by 7 bases, with 24 bases between. CDR3 amino acids: CASSQLETEEYGEKLFF. Here the CDR3 DNA reads TGTGCCAGTAGCCAACTCGAGACAGAAGAGTACGGTGAAAAACTGTTTTTT.

This clone has a single count. V usage is TRBV28 and J usage is TRBJ1-5; 10 nucleotides agree with TRBD1. The CDR3 covers 18 residues. V dropped 2 bases and J dropped 7; count of bases not matched to a gene: 14. Germline CDR1 MDHEN, CDR2 SYDVKM. The CDR3 bases are TGTGCCAGCAGTTTAGGTGCGACAGGGGGCAGTTGGGGCCAGCCCCAGCATTTT. This gives the protein CASSLGATGGSWGQPQHF.

The rearrangement joins TRBV4-1 to TRBJ1-1; D remains unclear. In germline, CDR1 is MGHRA, CDR2 YSYEKL. CDR3 size: 16 residues. Between the trimmed V and J ends, which lost 4 bases and 1 base, there was a span of 16 bases. The DNA of the CDR3 is TGCGCCAGCAGCCTCCGGAGGGATTGGGGGAACACTGAAGCTTTCTTT. Its translation: CASSLRRDWGNTEAFF.